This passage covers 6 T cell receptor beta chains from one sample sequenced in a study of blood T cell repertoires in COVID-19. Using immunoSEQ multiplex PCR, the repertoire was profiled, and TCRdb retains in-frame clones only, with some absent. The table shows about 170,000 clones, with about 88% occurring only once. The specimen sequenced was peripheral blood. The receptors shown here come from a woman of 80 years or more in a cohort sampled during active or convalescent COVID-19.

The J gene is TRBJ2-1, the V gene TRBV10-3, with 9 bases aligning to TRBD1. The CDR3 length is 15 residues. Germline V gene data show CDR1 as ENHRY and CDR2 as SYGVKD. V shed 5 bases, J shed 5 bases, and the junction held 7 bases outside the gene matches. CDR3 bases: TGTGCCATCAGTAACCGGGACAGGGTCAACAATGAGCAGTTCTTC. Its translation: CAISNRDRVNNEQFF.

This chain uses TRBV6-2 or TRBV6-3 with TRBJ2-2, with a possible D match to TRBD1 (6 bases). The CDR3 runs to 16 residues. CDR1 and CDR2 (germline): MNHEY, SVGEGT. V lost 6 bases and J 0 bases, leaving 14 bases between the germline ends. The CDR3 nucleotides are TGTGCCAGCAGCACCGGGACACTAGCGAACACCGGGGAGCTGTTTTTT. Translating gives CASSTGTLANTGELFF.

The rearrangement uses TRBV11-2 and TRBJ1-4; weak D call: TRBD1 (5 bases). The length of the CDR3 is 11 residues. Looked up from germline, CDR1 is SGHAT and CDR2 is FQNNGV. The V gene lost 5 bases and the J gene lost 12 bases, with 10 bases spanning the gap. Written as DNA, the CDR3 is TGTGCCAGCAGCCCCGACAGCGAACTGTTTTTT. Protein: CASSPDSELFF.

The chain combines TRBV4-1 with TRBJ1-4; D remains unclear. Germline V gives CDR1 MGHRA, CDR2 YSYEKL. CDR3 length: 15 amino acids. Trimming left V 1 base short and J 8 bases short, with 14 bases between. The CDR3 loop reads CASSQGRGPNEKLFF. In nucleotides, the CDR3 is TGCGCCAGCAGCCAAGGCCGCGGGCCCAACGAAAAACTGTTTTTT.

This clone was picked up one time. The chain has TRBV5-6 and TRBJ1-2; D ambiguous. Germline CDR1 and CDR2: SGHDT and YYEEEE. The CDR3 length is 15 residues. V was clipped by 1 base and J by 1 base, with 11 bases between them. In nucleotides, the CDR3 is TGTGCCAGCAGCTTGCCCCCCCCAGATAACTATGGCTACACCTTC. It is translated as CASSLPPPDNYGYTF.

The CDR3 sequence is CATRPGHLSRGEQFF. DNA for the CDR3: TGTGCCACCAGGCCGGGACACCTATCCAGGGGCGAGCAGTTCTTC. This rearrangement joins TRBV24-1 to TRBJ2-1, with D perhaps TRBD1 (6 bases). The germline V and J ends were trimmed by 7 bases and 10 bases, with 22 bases remaining between them. Germline CDR1 KGHDR, CDR2 SFDVKD. The CDR3 is made up of 15 amino acids.